What follows are 24 T cell receptor beta chains derived from one specimen sequenced in a study of blood T cells in healthy people across ages. Primed by a sample-barcoded 5' primer and a J-beta primer mix, a second PCR proceeded for about 7 to 11 cycles. TCRdb ran MiXCR on the 5' RACE reads and lists one entry per CDR3 protein. The data hold around 2 million distinct CDR3 sequences, with more than 35% observed a single time. The sample taken for sequencing was blood. All receptors come from a human donor in good health.

This chain links TRBV5-1 with TRBJ1-1; D may be TRBD1 (5 bases). This CDR3 has 15 amino acids. Germline V gene lookup returns CDR1 SGHRS and CDR2 YFSETQ. V was cut by 0 bases and J by 4 bases, with 13 bases left in between. The CDR3 loop is CASSLAGGERTEAFF. Here the CDR3 DNA reads TGCGCCAGCAGCTTGGCCGGGGGAGAGCGCACTGAAGCTTTCTTT.

The chain uses TRBV2 and TRBJ2-3; 8 bases are shared with TRBD2. The germline V gene encodes CDR1 SNHLY and CDR2 FYNNEI. This CDR3 is built from 15 residues. V dropped 5 bases and J dropped 3; count of bases not matched to a gene: 7. CDR3 amino acids: CASSLTSVETDTQYF. CDR3 in DNA: TGTGCCAGCAGTCTGACTAGCGTAGAAACAGATACGCAGTATTTT. The variable domain in full, completed from reference TRBV2 and TRBJ2-3, reads EPEVTQTPSHQVTQMGQEVILRCVPISNHLYFYWYRQILGQKVEFLVSFYNNEISEKSEIFDDQFSVERPDGSNFTLKIRSTKLEDSAMYFCASSLTSVETDTQYFGPGTRLTVL.

This chain links TRBV29-1 with TRBJ2-7, with D hard to call. The V and J ends lost 0 bases and 0 bases respectively, with 9 bases between them. Germline V gives CDR1 SQVTM, CDR2 ANQGSEA. This CDR3 has 14 amino acids. The chain's CDR3 is CSVEDKPSSYEQYF. In DNA, the CDR3 is TGCAGCGTTGAAGATAAACCCAGCTCCTACGAGCAGTACTTC.

This clonotype was found a few times. V and J are TRBV29-1 and TRBJ2-1; 7 bases are shared with TRBD2. V gave up 1 base and J gave up 7 bases; unmatched junction bases: 10. The CDR3 is 15 residues long. The germline CDR1 and CDR2 sequences are SQVTM and ANQGSEA. DNA for the CDR3: TGCAGCGTTGAAGTGGCAGCGGGGATATTGAATGAGCAGTTCTTC. This encodes CSVEVAAGILNEQFF.

This clonotype was detected a few times. This rearrangement joins TRBV4-3 to TRBJ1-2, with D possibly being TRBD1 (6 bases). Trimming took 3 bases from V and 6 from J, leaving 11 bases between them. The germline CDR1 and CDR2 sequences are LGHNA and YSLEER. The CDR3 loop spans 13 amino acids. The chain's CDR3 is CASSQEAGDGYTF. DNA for the CDR3: TGCGCCAGCAGCCAGGAAGCAGGGGATGGCTACACCTTC.

This clonotype was detected a few times. Just one base apart from a much larger clone, this may be a read error. The chain is built from TRBV7-2 and TRBJ2-5; 7 nucleotides line up with TRBD1. Germline loops: CDR1 SGHTA, CDR2 FQGNSA. The CDR3 extends over 13 amino acids. The ends lost 3 bases at V and 4 bases at J; junction bases unmatched: 2. This CDR3 reads CASSFTGAETQYF. In nucleotides, the CDR3 is TGTGCCAGCAGCTTTACAGGGGCAGAGACCCAGTACTTC.

This clonotype was found a few times. This sequence joins TRBV7-2 and TRBJ2-4; perhaps TRBD1 as D (6 bases). Germline V gene lookup returns CDR1 SGHTA and CDR2 FQGNSA. The CDR3 sequence is 17 residues long. Trimming left V 1 base short and J 0 bases short, with 13 bases between. As DNA, the CDR3 is TGTGCCAGCAGCTTAGTAACAGGGACGCTAGCCAAAAACATTCAGTACTTC. Translating it yields CASSLVTGTLAKNIQYF.

This clonotype came up a few times. This chain joins TRBV2 and TRBJ2-7, with TRBD2 as a possible D gene (5 bases). Germline CDR1 SNHLY, CDR2 FYNNEI. This CDR3 spans 16 amino acids. The ends were cut back, 3 bases at V and 4 bases at J, with 19 bases in the middle. Here the CDR3 DNA reads TGTGCCAGCAGTGAGAGGGAGTCCCGACTGGCTTACGAGCAGTACTTC. It encodes CASSERESRLAYEQYF. Full variable domain (missing parts from reference TRBV2 and TRBJ2-7): EPEVTQTPSHQVTQMGQEVILRCVPISNHLYFYWYRQILGQKVEFLVSFYNNEISEKSEIFDDQFSVERPDGSNFTLKIRSTKLEDSAMYFCASSERESRLAYEQYFGPGTRLTVT.

The chain carries TRBV12-3 or TRBV12-4 and TRBJ1-5, with D possibly matching TRBD1 (6 bases). The CDR3 runs to 17 residues. V shed 5 bases and J shed 4 bases, with 21 bases lying between them. CDR3 nucleotide sequence: TGTGCCAGCAGTCTGGGGGGCCAGTTAGAAGCAAATCAGCCCCAGCATTTT. The encoded protein is CASSLGGQLEANQPQHF.

The sample holds a few counts of this clonotype. The J gene is TRBJ2-3, the V gene TRBV20-1; TRBD1 matches 7 bases. Trimming at V came to 4 bases and at J to 0 bases, leaving 4 bases not matched to a gene. CDR1 and CDR2 (germline): DFQATT, SNEGSKA (reference sequence). The CDR3 has 14 amino acids. The CDR3 protein is CSATGGPSTDTQYF. The CDR3 DNA is TGCAGTGCTACAGGGGGACCTAGCACAGATACGCAGTATTTT.

This clonotype was counted only a few times. This rearrangement joins TRBV13 to TRBJ2-7, with a possible D match to TRBD1 (5 bases). The V gene's germline CDR1 is PRHDT and CDR2 FYEKMQ (reference sequence). The CDR3 length is 13 residues. V was pared by 1 base and J by 4 bases, with 8 bases between. The DNA for the CDR3 is TGTGCCAGCAGCTTAGCCCGACAGTACGAGCAGTACTTC. Translation: CASSLARQYEQYF. The entire variable domain, with the rest obtained from reference TRBV13 and TRBJ2-7, is as follows: AAGVIQSPRHLIKEKRETATLKCYPIPRHDTVYWYQQGPGQDPQFLISFYEKMQSDKGSIPDRFSAQQFSDYHSELNMSSLELGDSALYFCASSLARQYEQYFGPGTRLTVT.

V usage is TRBV20-1 and J usage is TRBJ2-3; possibly TRBD2 for D (6 bases). V lost 0 bases to trimming and J lost 1 base, with 11 bases between them. This CDR3 spans 15 amino acids. Per germline, CDR1 DFQATT and CDR2 SNEGSKA (reference sequence). This CDR3 is CSARDWRGGTDTQYF. In DNA form, the CDR3 reads TGCAGTGCTAGAGATTGGCGGGGTGGCACAGATACGCAGTATTTT.

Here the CDR3 DNA reads TGTGCCAGCAGAAGCGATGGACAGGGGCTTTCCTACGAGCAGTACTTC. Protein: CASRSDGQGLSYEQYF. The genes are TRBV27 and TRBJ2-7; 9 bases are shared with TRBD1. Germline assignment: CDR1 MNHEY and CDR2 SMNVEV (reference sequence). V lost 6 bases and J lost 1; bases outside the gene matches: 10. The CDR3 totals 16 residues.

This clonotype appeared a few times. V usage is TRBV7-9 and J usage is TRBJ2-7; D possibly uses TRBD1 or TRBD2 (5 bases each). Trimming stripped 8 bases from V and 6 bases from J, with 20 bases between. The CDR3 consists of 14 residues. Germline loops: CDR1 SEHNR, CDR2 FQNEAQ (reference sequence). CDR3: CASWGTLPTAEQYF. The DNA for the CDR3 is TGTGCCAGCTGGGGGACGCTCCCAACCGCCGAGCAGTACTTC. The complete variable domain, with remaining parts taken from reference TRBV7-9 and TRBJ2-7, reads DTGVSQNPRHKITKRGQNVTFRCDPISEHNRLYWYRQTLGQGPEFLTYFQNEAQLEKSRLLSDRFSAERPKGSFSTLEIQRTEQGDSAMYLCASWGTLPTAEQYFGPGTRLTVT.

The table lists this clonotype with a count of one. The chain joins TRBV6-2 or TRBV6-3 to TRBJ1-5; 7 bases fit TRBD1. CDR1 and CDR2 from the germline V gene are MNHEY and SVGEGT. V lost 7 bases, J lost 0 bases, and 6 bases stayed unmatched. This CDR3 has 15 residues. The CDR3 sequence: CASTGQSYSNQPQHF. In DNA, the CDR3 is TGTGCCAGCACGGGACAGTCCTATAGCAATCAGCCCCAGCATTTT.

The chain joins TRBV10-3 to TRBJ2-1; tentatively, D is TRBD1 (5 bases). Trimming removed 2 bases at V and 2 bases at J, with 13 bases between. Germline V gene lookup returns CDR1 ENHRY and CDR2 SYGVKD. This CDR3 is built from 16 residues. DNA for the CDR3: TGTGCCATCAGTGAGGGGGAAGGGGATACCTACAATGAGCAGTTCTTC. The encoded protein is CAISEGEGDTYNEQFF.

For this clonotype: The junction shows a germline mismatch at one end, possibly a read error. The rearrangement joins TRBV10-3 to TRBJ1-3; no reliable D call. The V gene's germline CDR1 is ENHRY and CDR2 SYGVKD. The CDR3 is 15 residues long. The CDR3 DNA reads as TGTGTCATCAGATTAGGCGGAGGCTCTGGAAACACCATATATTTT. This translates into CVIRLGGGSGNTIYF.

This chain joins TRBV6-5 and TRBJ2-2; TRBD1 is a possible D gene (5 bases). CDR1 is MNHEY and CDR2 is SVGAGI in the germline V gene. Trimming shortened V by 0 bases and J by 5 bases, and 7 bases separated the two germline ends. The CDR3 totals 14 residues. The CDR3 spells CASSYSQGTGELFF. The DNA of the CDR3 is TGTGCCAGCAGTTACTCTCAGGGAACCGGGGAGCTGTTTTTT.

The gene calls are TRBV6-2 or TRBV6-3 and TRBJ2-6; 10 bases agree with TRBD1. Germline-derived CDR1 and CDR2 are MNHEY and SVGEGT. V lost 7 bases and J lost 8; bases outside the gene matches: 20. The CDR3 totals 19 residues. The CDR3 loop reads CASIPDRGGILAGTNVLTF. CDR3 nucleotides: TGTGCCAGCATCCCGGACAGGGGGGGCATTCTTGCAGGGACCAACGTCCTGACTTTC.

Regarding this clonotype: Given a much more abundant clone one base away, this may be a read error. The genes are TRBV29-1 and TRBJ1-2; D unclear. V was clipped by 6 bases and J by 4 bases, with 15 bases between them. CDR3 length: 13 amino acids. CDR1 and CDR2 from the germline V gene are SQVTM and ANQGSEA. CDR3 region: CSVGVDSGYGYTF. Written as DNA, the CDR3 is TGCAGCGTGGGCGTCGATTCTGGCTATGGCTACACCTTC.

The V and J genes are TRBV12-3 or TRBV12-4 and TRBJ1-2; the D gene is possibly TRBD1 (6 bases). V shed 7 bases and J shed 0 bases, with 12 bases lying between them. The CDR3 is 14 residues long. CDR3 bases: TGTGCCAGCACCCCGACAGGAGCTAACTATGGCTACACCTTC. Translated: CASTPTGANYGYTF.

The chain carries TRBV12-3 or TRBV12-4 and TRBJ2-7; a weak D match, TRBD1 (5 bases). The length of the CDR3 is 14 residues. The V gene lost 5 bases and the J gene lost 3 bases, with 14 bases spanning the gap. Written as DNA, the CDR3 is TGTGCCAGCAGTGATACAGGTGCAGGCTACGAGCAGTACTTC. It yields the protein CASSDTGAGYEQYF.

V usage is TRBV9 and J usage is TRBJ1-1; a weak D match, TRBD1 (6 bases). CDR3 length equals 18 residues. Germline values: CDR1 SGDLS, CDR2 YYNGEE. Trimming shortened V by 4 bases and J by 0 bases, and 22 bases separated the two germline ends. CDR3: CASSPSRDIFSMNTEAFF. The DNA for the CDR3 is TGTGCCAGCAGCCCGAGCCGGGACATATTTTCCATGAACACTGAAGCTTTCTTT.

CDR3 DNA sequence: TGTGCCATCAGTCTTCAAGCGGGGGGTGTAGAGACCCAGTACTTC. Protein: CAISLQAGGVETQYF. This rearrangement joins TRBV10-3 to TRBJ2-5, with 9 bases aligning to TRBD2. The CDR3 extends over 15 amino acids. The germline CDR1 and CDR2 sequences are ENHRY and SYGVKD. After removal of 5 bases from V and 4 bases from J, the junction contained 8 bases not matched to a gene.